The rows below give T cell receptor beta chains drawn from one sample of a study of shared clonotypes between healthy human individuals. Clones were read by immunoSEQ multiplex PCR, and TCRdb kept only the in-frame ones, dropping some. The table has roughly 2.5 million clones, approximately 92% seen once; the top ten hold over 0.12%. Sequencing used naive CD4+ T cells sorted from blood. The receptors were gathered from a man younger than 35 in good health. Both conserved end residues are part of each CDR3. Fields, in order: CDR3 DNA, CDR3 protein, D gene, clone size, V gene, J gene. The D gene is left open where the match is weak. Rows give clone size only sometimes, using once, few, many, or a class for an expanded clone.

TGTGCCACCAGCAGTGGGACTAGCGGGAACGAGCAGTACTTC	CATSSGTSGNEQYF	TRBD2	-	TRBV15	TRBJ2-7
TGTGCCAGCAGCCTTCTAGGGGAGCTGTTTTTT	CASSLLGELFF	-	-	TRBV11-2	TRBJ2-2
TGTGCCAGTAGTATAGGACAGGGCCCTCAAGAGACCCAGTACTTC	CASSIGQGPQETQYF	TRBD1	-	TRBV19	TRBJ2-5
TGCGCCAGCAGCCGCCGACCAACCACAGATACGCAGTATTTT	CASSRRPTTDTQYF	-	once	TRBV5-1	TRBJ2-3
TGTGCCAGCAGTGGGGCAGGGACGAGCTTTGGAAACACCATATATTTT	CASSGAGTSFGNTIYF	-	-	TRBV6-1	TRBJ1-3
TGTGCCAGCAGCTTGGGAGGGACTGGAAACACCATATATTTT	CASSLGGTGNTIYF	-	-	TRBV5-5	TRBJ1-3
TGTGCCAGCAGCTTGGGATCGCAGGGGTTTAACACCGGGGAGCTGTTTTTT	CASSLGSQGFNTGELFF	-	once	TRBV5-4	TRBJ2-2
TGCGCCAGCAATCAGGGGTCCCCCCTAGGTAATTCACCCCTCCACTTT	CASNQGSPLGNSPLHF	-	-	TRBV5-1	TRBJ1-6
TGCGCCAGCAGCTTGCAGGGTGTAGTGAACACTGAAGCTTTCTTT	CASSLQGVVNTEAFF	-	-	TRBV5-1	TRBJ1-1
TGTGCCAGCAGCGCGTCCTATCGGGGGGGTGATGGCTACACCTTC	CASSASYRGGDGYTF	-	once	TRBV9	TRBJ1-2
TGTGCCAGCAGCTTGGGACTCGGGACAGTTAATGAAAAACTGTTTTTT	CASSLGLGTVNEKLFF	TRBD1	-	TRBV5-5	TRBJ1-4
TGTGCCATTTCGCAGGGCCGCTCCTACGAGCAGTACTTC	CAISQGRSYEQYF	-	-	TRBV6-1	TRBJ2-7
TGTGCCAGTAGTATCAGCGGGGGGGAAAACATTCAGTACTTC	CASSISGGENIQYF	TRBD2	-	TRBV19	TRBJ2-4